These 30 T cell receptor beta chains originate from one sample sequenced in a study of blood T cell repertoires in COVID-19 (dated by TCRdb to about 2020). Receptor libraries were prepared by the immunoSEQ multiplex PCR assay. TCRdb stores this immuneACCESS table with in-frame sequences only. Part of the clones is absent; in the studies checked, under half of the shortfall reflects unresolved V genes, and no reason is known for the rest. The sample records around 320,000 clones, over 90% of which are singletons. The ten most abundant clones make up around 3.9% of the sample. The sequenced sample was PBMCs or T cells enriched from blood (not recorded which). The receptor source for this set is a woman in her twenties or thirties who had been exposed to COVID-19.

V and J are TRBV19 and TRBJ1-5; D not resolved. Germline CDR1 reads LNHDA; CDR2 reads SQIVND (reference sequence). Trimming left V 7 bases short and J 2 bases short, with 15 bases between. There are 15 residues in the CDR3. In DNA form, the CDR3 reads TGTGCCAGTACGCACCGGCGGATCGGCAATCAGCCCCAGCATTTT. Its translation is CASTHRRIGNQPQHF.

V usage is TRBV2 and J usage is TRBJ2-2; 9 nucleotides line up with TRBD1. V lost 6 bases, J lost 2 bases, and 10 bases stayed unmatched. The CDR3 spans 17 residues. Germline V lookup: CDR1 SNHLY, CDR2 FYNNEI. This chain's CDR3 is CASRGEYRGLNTGELFF. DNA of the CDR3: TGTGCCAGCAGGGGGGAATACAGGGGGCTTAACACCGGGGAGCTGTTTTTT.

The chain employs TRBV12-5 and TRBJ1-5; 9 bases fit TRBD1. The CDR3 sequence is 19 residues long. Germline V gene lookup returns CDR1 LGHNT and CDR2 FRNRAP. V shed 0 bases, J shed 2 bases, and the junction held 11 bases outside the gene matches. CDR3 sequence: CASGLVLTGTGMGNQPQHF. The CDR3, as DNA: TGTGCTAGTGGTTTGGTACTGACCGGGACAGGGATGGGCAATCAGCCCCAGCATTTT.

The CDR3 region has the DNA TGCGCCAGCAGCCAAGAGGCTTGGTTCGACGCGGGGGGGCAAGAGGGCAATGAGCAGTTCTTC. Its translation is CASSQEAWFDAGGQEGNEQFF. The rearrangement uses TRBV4-3 and TRBJ2-1, with 9 bases fitting TRBD2. CDR1 and CDR2 (germline): LGHNA, YSLEER. The CDR3 covers 21 residues. After removal of 0 bases from V and 6 bases from J, the junction contained 21 bases not matched to a gene.

CDR3 bases: TGCAGCGTTGAAGAGGGGTTATACAGGGGTTATGGCTACACCTTC. Translating it yields CSVEEGLYRGYGYTF. The chain couples TRBV29-1 to TRBJ1-2; TRBD1 matches at 7 bases. Trimming cost V 0 bases and J 5 bases; bases outside gene matches: 9. This CDR3 spans 15 amino acids. The germline CDR1 and CDR2 sequences are SQVTM and ANQGSEA.

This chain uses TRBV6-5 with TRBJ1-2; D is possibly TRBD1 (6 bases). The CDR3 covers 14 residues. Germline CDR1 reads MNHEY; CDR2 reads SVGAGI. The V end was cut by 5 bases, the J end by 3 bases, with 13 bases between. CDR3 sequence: CASSKRQADYGYTF. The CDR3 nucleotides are TGTGCCAGCAGTAAACGACAGGCTGACTATGGCTACACCTTC.

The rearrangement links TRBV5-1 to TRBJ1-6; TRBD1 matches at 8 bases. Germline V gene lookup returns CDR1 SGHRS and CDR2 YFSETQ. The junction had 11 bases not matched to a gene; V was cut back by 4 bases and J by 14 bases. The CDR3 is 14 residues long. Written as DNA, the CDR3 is TGCGCCAGCAGCCCTGCGGGACAGGCGATCGCCCTCCACTTT. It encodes CASSPAGQAIALHF. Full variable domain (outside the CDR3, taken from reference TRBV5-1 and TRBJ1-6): KAGVTQTPRYLIKTRGQQVTLSCSPISGHRSVSWYQQTPGQGLQFLFEYFSETQRNKGNFPGRFSGRQFSNSRSEMNVSTLELGDSALYLCASSPAGQAIALHFGNGTRLTVT.

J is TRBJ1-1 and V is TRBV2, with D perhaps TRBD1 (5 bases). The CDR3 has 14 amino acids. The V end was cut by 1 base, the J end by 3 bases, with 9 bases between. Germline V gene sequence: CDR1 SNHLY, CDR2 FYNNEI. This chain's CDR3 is CASSEVGGDTEAFF. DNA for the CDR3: TGTGCCAGCAGTGAAGTTGGAGGGGACACTGAAGCTTTCTTT.

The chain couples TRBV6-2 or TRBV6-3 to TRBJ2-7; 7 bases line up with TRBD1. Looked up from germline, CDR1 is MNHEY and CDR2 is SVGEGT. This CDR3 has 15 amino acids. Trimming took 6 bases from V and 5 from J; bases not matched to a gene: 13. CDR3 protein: CASSRYVGQIHEQYF. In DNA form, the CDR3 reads TGTGCCAGCAGCCGTTACGTGGGACAGATACACGAGCAGTACTTC.

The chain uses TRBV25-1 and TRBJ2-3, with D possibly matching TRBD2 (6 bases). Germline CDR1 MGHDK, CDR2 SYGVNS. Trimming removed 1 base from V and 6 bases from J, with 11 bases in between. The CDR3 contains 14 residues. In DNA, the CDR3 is TGTGCCAGCAGTGAATTGGGACTTGACGATACGCAGTATTTT. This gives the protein CASSELGLDDTQYF.

CDR3 coding DNA: TGTGCCAGCAGCCTCGGGGGCTATGGCTACACCTTC. It yields the protein CASSLGGYGYTF. V is TRBV5-6 and J is TRBJ1-2; D possibly corresponds to TRBD1 (5 bases). The CDR3 length is 12 residues. Germline assignment: CDR1 SGHDT and CDR2 YYEEEE. Trimming took 4 bases from V and 4 from J, leaving 8 bases between them.

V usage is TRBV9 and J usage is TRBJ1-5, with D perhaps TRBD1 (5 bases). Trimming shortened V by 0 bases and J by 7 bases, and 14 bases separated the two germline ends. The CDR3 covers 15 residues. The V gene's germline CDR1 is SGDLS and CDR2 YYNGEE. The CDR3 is CASSVDSRVGQPQHF. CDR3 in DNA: TGTGCCAGCAGCGTAGATTCCAGGGTAGGCCAGCCCCAGCATTTT.

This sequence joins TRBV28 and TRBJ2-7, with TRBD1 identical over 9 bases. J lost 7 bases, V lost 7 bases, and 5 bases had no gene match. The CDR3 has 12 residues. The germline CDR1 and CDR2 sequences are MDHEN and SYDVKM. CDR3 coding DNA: TGTGCCAGCACCGGGGGGACAGGGGAGCAGTACTTC. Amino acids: CASTGGTGEQYF.

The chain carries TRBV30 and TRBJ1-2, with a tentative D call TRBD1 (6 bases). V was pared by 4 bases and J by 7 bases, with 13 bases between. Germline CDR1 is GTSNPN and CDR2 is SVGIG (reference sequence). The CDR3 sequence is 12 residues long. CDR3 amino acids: CAWNPGGPGYTF. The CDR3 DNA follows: TGTGCCTGGAATCCGGGGGGCCCTGGCTACACCTTC.

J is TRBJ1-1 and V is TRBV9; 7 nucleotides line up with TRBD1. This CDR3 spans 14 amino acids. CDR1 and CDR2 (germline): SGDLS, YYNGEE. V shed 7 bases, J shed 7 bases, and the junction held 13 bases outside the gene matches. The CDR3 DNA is TGTGCCAGCGGAAGGGGGCTACGGCCCAGTGAAGCTTTCTTT. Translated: CASGRGLRPSEAFF.

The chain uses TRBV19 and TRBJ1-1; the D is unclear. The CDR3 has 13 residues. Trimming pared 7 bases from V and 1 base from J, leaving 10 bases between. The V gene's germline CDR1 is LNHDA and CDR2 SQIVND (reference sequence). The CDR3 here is CASTLSKNTEAFF. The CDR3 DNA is TGTGCCAGTACCCTCAGTAAGAACACTGAAGCTTTCTTT.

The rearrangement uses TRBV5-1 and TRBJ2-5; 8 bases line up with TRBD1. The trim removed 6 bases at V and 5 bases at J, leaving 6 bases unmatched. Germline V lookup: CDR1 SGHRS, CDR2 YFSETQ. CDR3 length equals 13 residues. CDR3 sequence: CASNQGARETQYF. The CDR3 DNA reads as TGCGCCAGCAACCAGGGGGCGCGGGAGACCCAGTACTTC.

In DNA form, the CDR3 reads TGCGCCAGCAGCCAAGACAGGGGGGCGGTGGATACGCAGTATTTT. This sequence encodes CASSQDRGAVDTQYF. The chain recombines TRBV4-1 with TRBJ2-3, with D possibly TRBD1 on 7 matching bases. Germline assignment: CDR1 MGHRA and CDR2 YSYEKL. There are 15 residues in the CDR3. With 0 bases removed from V and 6 bases from J, the gap between germline ends came to 13 bases.

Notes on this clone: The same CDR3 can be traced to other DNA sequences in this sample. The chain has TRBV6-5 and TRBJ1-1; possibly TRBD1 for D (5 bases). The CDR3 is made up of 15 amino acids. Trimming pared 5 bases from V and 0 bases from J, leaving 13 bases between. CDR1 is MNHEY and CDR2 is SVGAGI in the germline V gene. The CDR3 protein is CASSRQGPMNTEAFF. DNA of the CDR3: TGTGCCAGCAGTCGTCAGGGTCCCATGAACACTGAAGCTTTCTTT.

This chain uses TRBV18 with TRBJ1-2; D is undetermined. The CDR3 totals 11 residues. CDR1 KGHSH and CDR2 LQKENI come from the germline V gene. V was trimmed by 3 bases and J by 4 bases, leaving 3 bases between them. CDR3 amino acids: CASSPSYGYTF. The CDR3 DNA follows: TGTGCCAGCTCACCCAGCTATGGCTACACCTTC.

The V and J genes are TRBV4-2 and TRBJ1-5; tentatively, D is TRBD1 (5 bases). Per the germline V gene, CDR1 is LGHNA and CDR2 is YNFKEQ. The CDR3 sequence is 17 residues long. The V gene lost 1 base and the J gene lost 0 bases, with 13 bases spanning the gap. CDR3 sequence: CASSQGSGGYSNQPQHF. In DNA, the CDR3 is TGTGCCAGCAGCCAAGGTAGCGGGGGATATAGCAATCAGCCCCAGCATTTT.

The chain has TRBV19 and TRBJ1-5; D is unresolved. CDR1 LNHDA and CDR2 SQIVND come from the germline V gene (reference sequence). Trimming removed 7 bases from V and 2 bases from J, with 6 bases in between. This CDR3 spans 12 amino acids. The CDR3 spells CASTRGNQPQHF. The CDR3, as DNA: TGTGCCAGTACCCGAGGCAATCAGCCCCAGCATTTT. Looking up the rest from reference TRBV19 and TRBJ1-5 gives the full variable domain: DGGITQSPKYLFRKEGQNVTLSCEQNLNHDAMYWYRQDPGQGLRLIYYSQIVNDFQKGDIAEGYSVSREKKESFPLTVTSAQKNPTAFYLCASTRGNQPQHFGDGTRLSIL.

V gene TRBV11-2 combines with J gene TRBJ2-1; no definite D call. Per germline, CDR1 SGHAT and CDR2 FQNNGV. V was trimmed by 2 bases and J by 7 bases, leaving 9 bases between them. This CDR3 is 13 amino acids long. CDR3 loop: CASSLLAWNEQFF. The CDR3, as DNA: TGTGCCAGCAGCTTACTGGCTTGGAATGAGCAGTTCTTC.

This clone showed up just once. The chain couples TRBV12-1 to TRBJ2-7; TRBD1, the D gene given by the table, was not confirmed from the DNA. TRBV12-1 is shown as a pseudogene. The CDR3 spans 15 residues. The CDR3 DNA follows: TGTGCCAGCAGTCTCCCGGACAGGGGCGCCTACGAGCAGTACTTC. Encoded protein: CASSLPDRGAYEQYF.

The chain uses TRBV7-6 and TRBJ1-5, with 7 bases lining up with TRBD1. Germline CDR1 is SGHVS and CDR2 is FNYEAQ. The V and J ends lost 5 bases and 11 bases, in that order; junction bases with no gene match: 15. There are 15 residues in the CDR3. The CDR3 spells CASSPTGQAPLTQHF. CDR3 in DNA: TGTGCCAGCAGCCCAACCGGACAGGCCCCTTTGACCCAGCATTTT.

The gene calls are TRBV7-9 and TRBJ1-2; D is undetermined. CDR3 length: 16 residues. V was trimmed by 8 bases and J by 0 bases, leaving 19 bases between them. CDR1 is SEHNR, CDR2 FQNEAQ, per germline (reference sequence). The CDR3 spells CASRPSYDISNYGYTF. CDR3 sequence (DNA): TGTGCCAGCCGTCCAAGTTACGACATTTCTAACTATGGCTACACCTTC.

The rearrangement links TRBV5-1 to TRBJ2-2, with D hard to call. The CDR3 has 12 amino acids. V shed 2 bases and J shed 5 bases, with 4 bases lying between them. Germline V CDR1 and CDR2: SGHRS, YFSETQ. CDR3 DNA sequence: TGCGCCAGCAGCTTCCTGACCGGGGAGCTGTTTTTT. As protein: CASSFLTGELFF.

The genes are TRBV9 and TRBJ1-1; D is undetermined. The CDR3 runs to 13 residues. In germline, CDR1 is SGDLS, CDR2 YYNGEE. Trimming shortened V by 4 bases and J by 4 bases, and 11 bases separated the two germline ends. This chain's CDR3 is CASSPFYGTEAFF. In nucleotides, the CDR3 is TGTGCCAGCAGCCCCTTCTACGGCACTGAAGCTTTCTTT.

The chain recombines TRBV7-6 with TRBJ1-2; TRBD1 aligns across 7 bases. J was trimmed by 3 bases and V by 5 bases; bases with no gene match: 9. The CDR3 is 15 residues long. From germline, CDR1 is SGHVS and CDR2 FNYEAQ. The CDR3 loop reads CASSPGQAYYYGYTF. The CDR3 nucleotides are TGTGCCAGCAGCCCCGGACAGGCATACTACTATGGCTACACCTTC.

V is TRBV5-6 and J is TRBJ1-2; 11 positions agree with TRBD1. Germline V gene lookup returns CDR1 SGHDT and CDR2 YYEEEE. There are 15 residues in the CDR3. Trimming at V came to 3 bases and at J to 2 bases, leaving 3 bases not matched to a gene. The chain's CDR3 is CASSSGTGGNYGYTF. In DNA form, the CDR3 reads TGTGCCAGCAGCTCCGGGACAGGGGGGAACTATGGCTACACCTTC.